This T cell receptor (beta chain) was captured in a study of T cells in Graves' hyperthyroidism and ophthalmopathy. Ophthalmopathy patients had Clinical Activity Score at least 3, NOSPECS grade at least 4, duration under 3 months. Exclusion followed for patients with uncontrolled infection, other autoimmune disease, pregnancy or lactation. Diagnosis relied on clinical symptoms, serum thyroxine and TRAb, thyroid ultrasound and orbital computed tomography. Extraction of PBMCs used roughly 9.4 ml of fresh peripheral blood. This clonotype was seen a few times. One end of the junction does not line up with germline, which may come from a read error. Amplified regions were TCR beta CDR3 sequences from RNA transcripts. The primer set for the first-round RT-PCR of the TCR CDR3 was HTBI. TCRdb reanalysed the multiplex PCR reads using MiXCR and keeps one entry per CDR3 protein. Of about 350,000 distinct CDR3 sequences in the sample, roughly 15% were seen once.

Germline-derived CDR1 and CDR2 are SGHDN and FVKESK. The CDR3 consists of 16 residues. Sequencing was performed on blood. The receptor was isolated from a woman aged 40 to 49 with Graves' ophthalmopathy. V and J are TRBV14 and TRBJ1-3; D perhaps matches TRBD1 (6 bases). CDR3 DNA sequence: TGTGCCAGCAGCCAAGACTACAGGGCCTCTCGAAACACCATATATTTT. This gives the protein CASSQDYRASRNTIYF. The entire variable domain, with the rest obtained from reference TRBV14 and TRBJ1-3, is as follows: EAGVTQFPSHSVIEKGQTVTLRCDPISGHDNLYWYRRVMGKEIKFLLHFVKESKQDESGMPNNRFLAERTGGTYSTLKVQPAELEDSGVYFCASSQDYRASRNTIYFGEGSWLTVV.